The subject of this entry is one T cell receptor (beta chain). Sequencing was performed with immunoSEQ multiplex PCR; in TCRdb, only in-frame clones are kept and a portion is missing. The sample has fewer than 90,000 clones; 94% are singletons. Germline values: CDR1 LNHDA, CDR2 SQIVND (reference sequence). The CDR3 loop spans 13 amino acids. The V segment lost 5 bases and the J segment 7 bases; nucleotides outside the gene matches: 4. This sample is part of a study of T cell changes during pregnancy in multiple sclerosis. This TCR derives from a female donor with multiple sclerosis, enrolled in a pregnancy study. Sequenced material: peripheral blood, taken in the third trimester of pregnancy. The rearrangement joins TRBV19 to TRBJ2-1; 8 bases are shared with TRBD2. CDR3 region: CASSPASGNEQFF. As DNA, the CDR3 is TGTGCCAGTAGTCCGGCTAGCGGGAATGAGCAGTTCTTC.